Included here is one T cell receptor (beta chain) sequence, with context. This sample was taken from a study of blood T cell repertoires in COVID-19. Study-level information: Sites in the United States, Italy and Spain provided acute and convalescent COVID-19 samples. PBMCs, B-cell-depleted T cells, or T cells were the source of the cDNA or gDNA that made up the material.

The V end was cut by 5 bases, the J end by 0 bases, with 8 bases between. The length of the CDR3 is 14 residues. CDR1 and CDR2 from the germline V gene are SGHTA and FQGTGA. Methods used by the authors: Reference gene primer amplification yielded estimated nucleated cell counts. Assay used: immunoSEQ multiplex PCR; TCRdb lists only in-frame clones, some missing. V and J calls and clone size are those listed in that table; D and trimming were worked out from the DNA. The data hold fewer than 100,000 clones, with 86% observed a single time. The sample was peripheral blood. The sequence was collected from a man aged 80 or over in a cohort sampled during active COVID-19. This chain joins TRBV7-3 and TRBJ2-1, with D perhaps TRBD1 (5 bases). The CDR3 nucleotides read TGTGCCAGCAGCGCGACAGCCTCCTACAATGAGCAGTTCTTC. Its protein product is CASSATASYNEQFF.